This T cell receptor (beta chain) was profiled in a study of shared clonotypes between healthy human individuals. DNA at about 210 ng, 25,000 to 35,000 T cell genomes, went into sorted-subset replicate PCRs. Repertoires were generated with immunoSEQ multiplex PCR, while TCRdb's copy carries only in-frame clones and drops some. The sample lists roughly 2.1 million clones; 85% to 95% were seen once. This CDR3 is 15 amino acids long. The germline V and J ends were trimmed by 1 base and 3 bases, with 10 bases remaining between them. Germline V gene data show CDR1 as SEHNR and CDR2 as FQNEAQ (reference sequence). CD8 cells classed as naive were CD45RO-negative and positively selected for CCR7, excluding terminally differentiated effector memory CD45RA+ cells.

Sequenced material: naive CD8+ T cells from PBMCs. The V and J genes are TRBV7-9 and TRBJ2-1; possible D gene TRBD1, 5 bases. This clonotype was obtained from a man aged 18-30 years in good health. Some clones in this sample may be carry-over from other donors' samples. CDR3 sequence (DNA): TGTGCCAGCAGCTTAGAACCAGGGAACTACAATGAGCAGTTCTTC. Its protein product is CASSLEPGNYNEQFF.